The 5 T cell receptor beta chains below were found in one sample sequenced in a study of blood T cell repertoires in COVID-19. Method: immunoSEQ multiplex PCR; TCRdb's copy keeps in-frame clones and lacks some. The profile shows 150,000 to 170,000 clones, 65% to 85% of them singletons. The sample taken for sequencing was peripheral blood. These TCRs come from a woman at least 80 years old with acute or convalescent COVID-19.

This rearrangement joins TRBV5-4 to TRBJ2-1, with 11 positions matching TRBD2. The V and J ends lost 0 bases and 7 bases, in that order; junction bases with no gene match: 6. The V gene's germline CDR1 is SGHNT and CDR2 YYREEE (reference sequence). There are 16 residues in the CDR3. The CDR3 coding sequence is TGTGCCAGCAGCTTGGGAAGTAGCGGGAGGGGTAATGAGCAGTTCTTC. Amino acid sequence: CASSLGSSGRGNEQFF.

The rearrangement joins TRBV6-5 to TRBJ2-5; 8 positions match TRBD2. V lost 6 bases, J lost 1 base, and 4 bases stayed unmatched. The CDR3 is 14 residues long. The V gene's germline CDR1 is MNHEY and CDR2 SVGAGI. The CDR3 sequence is CASRDSGAQETQYF. The CDR3 nucleotides are TGTGCCAGCAGGGATAGCGGGGCCCAAGAGACCCAGTACTTC.

The genes are TRBV10-1 and TRBJ1-1, with 7 positions matching TRBD1. CDR1 WNHNN and CDR2 SYGVQD come from the germline V gene (reference sequence). There are 15 residues in the CDR3. Germline trimming cut 1 base from V and 4 bases from J; bases unmatched to any gene: 6. This CDR3 is CASSEYRGPGTEAFF. CDR3 DNA: TGCGCCAGCAGTGAGTATAGGGGGCCGGGCACTGAAGCTTTCTTT.

Here the CDR3 DNA reads TGTGCCAGCAGCTCTGGCGGAGCCACTGAAGCTTTCTTT. It is translated as CASSSGGATEAFF. The chain carries TRBV12-3 or TRBV12-4 and TRBJ1-1, with D unclear. V lost 6 bases to trimming and J lost 4 bases, with 12 bases between them. There are 13 residues in the CDR3.

This clone appeared a few times. This sequence joins TRBV12-3 or TRBV12-4 and TRBJ1-1; no clear D gene. The germline V and J ends were trimmed by 5 bases and 11 bases, with 12 bases remaining between them. CDR3 size: 11 residues. The chain's CDR3 is CASSPSRRAFF. The CDR3 nucleotides read TGTGCCAGCAGTCCTAGCCGTAGGGCTTTCTTT.